Shown below are 7 T cell receptor beta chains from a single sample sequenced in a study of T cell responses to AZD1222 COVID-19 vaccine. Sequenced by immunoSEQ multiplex PCR; TCRdb stores in-frame clones only, minus some. The top ten clones hold about 10% of a sample with 90,000 to 150,000 clones, 87% of them seen once. Sequenced material: peripheral blood, taken on day 0 of AZD1222 vaccination. These receptors originate from an adult in good health.

The J gene is TRBJ1-2, the V gene TRBV5-4; 12 nucleotides align to TRBD1. The germline V gene has CDR1 SGHNT and CDR2 YYREEE (reference sequence). The CDR3 is 15 residues long. The V gene end was trimmed by 4 bases and the J gene end by 6 bases; junction bases not matched to a gene: 7. The CDR3 here is CASSRDGTGGHGYTF. For the CDR3, the DNA is TGTGCCAGCAGCCGAGACGGGACAGGGGGCCATGGCTACACCTTC.

The chain has TRBV7-6 and TRBJ2-1; D is ambiguous. V was shortened by 1 base and J by 1 base, with 5 bases between the two germline ends. The CDR3 sequence is 14 residues long. Germline V gene data show CDR1 as SGHVS and CDR2 as FNYEAQ. The chain's CDR3 is CASSLGLSYNEQFF. Here the CDR3 DNA reads TGTGCCAGCAGCTTAGGACTTTCCTACAATGAGCAGTTCTTC. The full variable domain, its missing parts supplied by reference TRBV7-6 and TRBJ2-1, is GAGVSQSPRYKVTKRGQDVALRCDPISGHVSLYWYRQALGQGPEFLTYFNYEAQQDKSGLPNDRFSAERPEGSISTLTIQRTEQRDSAMYRCASSLGLSYNEQFFGPGTRLTVL.

This chain connects TRBV30 to TRBJ1-2, with 7 bases identical to TRBD1. The CDR3 is 12 amino acids. Losses at the gene ends were 3 bases for V and 6 bases for J; bases not matched to a gene: 4. CDR1 and CDR2 (germline): GTSNPN, SVGIG (reference sequence). CDR3 sequence reads: CAWRRGLHGYTF. The DNA for the CDR3 is TGTGCCTGGAGGAGGGGGCTCCATGGCTACACCTTC.

This clone was picked up one time. The chain has TRBV28 and TRBJ1-1; no firm D call. CDR1 and CDR2 (germline): MDHEN, SYDVKM. The CDR3 covers 14 residues. V was trimmed by 1 base and J by 11 bases, leaving 17 bases between them. The CDR3 DNA follows: TGTGCCAGCAGTTTATATAGGGCCGGCTCGAGGGCTTTCTTT. Protein product: CASSLYRAGSRAFF.

This clone was counted a single time. The chain employs TRBV5-1 and TRBJ2-1; tentative D call: TRBD2 (6 bases). The CDR3 runs to 15 residues. V dropped 2 bases and J dropped 0 bases, with 9 bases sitting between them. Looked up from germline, CDR1 is SGHRS and CDR2 is YFSETQ. The CDR3 DNA sequence: TGCGCCAGCAGCTTCGGGGACTCCTCCTACAATGAGCAGTTCTTC. Protein: CASSFGDSSYNEQFF.

There are a few counts of this clone. The J gene is TRBJ2-7, the V gene TRBV5-8; D is ambiguous. V dropped 0 bases and J dropped 2 bases, with 12 bases sitting between them. CDR1 SGHTS and CDR2 YDEGEE come from the germline V gene. This CDR3 comprises 15 residues. DNA for the CDR3: TGTGCCAGCAGCTTGGGGCAGGAAGGAGCCTACGAGCAGTACTTC. Its translation is CASSLGQEGAYEQYF.

This sequence joins TRBV5-4 and TRBJ2-1, with D perhaps given as TRBD1 or TRBD2 (5 bases each). Per germline, CDR1 SGHNT and CDR2 YYREEE (reference sequence). V dropped 4 bases and J dropped 7 bases, with 27 bases sitting between them. This CDR3 comprises 18 residues. In nucleotides, the CDR3 is TGTGCCAGCAGCCCACAATTAGAGGGACCCCCAGCCAGAAATGAGCAGTTCTTC. As protein: CASSPQLEGPPARNEQFF.